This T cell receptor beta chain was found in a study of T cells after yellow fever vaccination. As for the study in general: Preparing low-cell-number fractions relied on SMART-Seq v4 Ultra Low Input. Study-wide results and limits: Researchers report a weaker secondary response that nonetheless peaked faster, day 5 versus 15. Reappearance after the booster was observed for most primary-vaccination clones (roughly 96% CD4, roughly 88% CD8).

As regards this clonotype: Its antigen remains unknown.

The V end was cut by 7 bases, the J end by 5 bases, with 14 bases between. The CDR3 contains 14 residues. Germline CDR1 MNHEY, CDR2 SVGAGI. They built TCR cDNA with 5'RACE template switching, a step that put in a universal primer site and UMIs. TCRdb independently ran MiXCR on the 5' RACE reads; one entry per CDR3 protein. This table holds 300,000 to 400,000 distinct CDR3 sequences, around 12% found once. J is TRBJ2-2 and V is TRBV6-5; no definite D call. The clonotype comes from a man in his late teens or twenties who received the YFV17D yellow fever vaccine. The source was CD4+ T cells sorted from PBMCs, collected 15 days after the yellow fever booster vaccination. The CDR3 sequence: CASTQLGVTGELFF. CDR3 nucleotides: TGTGCCAGCACCCAACTTGGGGTAACCGGGGAGCTGTTTTTT.